This TCR beta chain is from a study of PD-1 blockade in classical Hodgkin lymphoma. Study summary: The study gave patients nivolumab 3 mg/kg intravenously every 2 weeks. General study results and limits: At C4D1, TCR diversity had climbed significantly for CD4+ cells, though not for CD8+ cells. The study reported lower baseline TCR diversity in newly diagnosed patients than in healthy donors.

Sample time point: cycle 4 day 1 (C4D1), after more than five weeks of nivolumab. All trial patients relapsed after autologous stem cell transplantation. Magnetic negative selection of thawed PBMCs was the method by which CD4+ T cells were purified. Patients had relapsed/refractory classical Hodgkin lymphoma with complete response, partial response or progressive disease as best response. As regards this clone: Antigen: not known.

The V end lost 0 bases, the J end lost 13 bases, and 11 bases lay between the germline ends. In germline, CDR1 is SGHRS, CDR2 YFSETQ. This CDR3 region has 13 residues. The assay was immunoSEQ multiplex PCR, and TCRdb's table has in-frame clones only and misses some. The table records 25,000 to 35,000 clones, more than 80% of them present only once. Sequenced material: CD4+ T cells from blood, taken before the fourth cycle of nivolumab. The receptor comes from a human donor with classical Hodgkin lymphoma. J is TRBJ1-6 and V is TRBV5-1; D gene ambiguous. The CDR3 protein is CASSLGTDWPLHF. CDR3 DNA: TGCGCCAGCAGCTTGGGCACGGATTGGCCCCTCCACTTT.